These 11 T cell receptor beta chains originate from one sample sequenced in a study of blood T cell repertoires in COVID-19. Generated by immunoSEQ multiplex PCR, the TCRdb table keeps only in-frame clones and is missing some. Here the sample spans 200,000 or so clones, around 80% being singletons. Sequenced input: peripheral blood. The receptors were gathered from a woman aged 70 to 79 with acute or convalescent COVID-19.

This chain joins TRBV5-1 and TRBJ2-3; 9 positions agree with TRBD2. V trimming: 0 bases; J trimming: 3 bases; junction bases outside the gene matches: 2. The CDR3 is 15 amino acids. The V gene's germline CDR1 is SGHRS and CDR2 YFSETQ. In DNA, the CDR3 is TGCGCCAGCAGCTTGGATGCGGGAGGGACAGATACGCAGTATTTT. It specifies CASSLDAGGTDTQYF.

V and J are TRBV15 and TRBJ1-1, with D possibly being TRBD1 (6 bases). From germline, CDR1 is LNHNV and CDR2 YYDKDF (reference sequence). The CDR3 extends over 14 amino acids. Trimming removed 6 bases from V and 4 bases from J, with 15 bases in between. In DNA form, the CDR3 reads TGTGCCACCAGACGGGGGGGCTCGGGCACTGAAGCTTTCTTT. Its protein is CATRRGGSGTEAFF.

The rearrangement uses TRBV10-3 and TRBJ1-5; TRBD1 matches 9 bases. V lost 8 bases and J lost 5; bases outside the gene matches: 4. The V gene's germline CDR1 is ENHRY and CDR2 SYGVKD. CDR3 size: 13 residues. CDR3 nucleotide sequence: TGTGCCATCGCCGGGGACAGGGATCAGCCCCAGCATTTT. Translating gives CAIAGDRDQPQHF.

The CDR3 DNA reads as TGCAGTGCTAGTAACCCGAGCTCCTACAATGAGCAGTTCTTC. It specifies CSASNPSSYNEQFF. This rearrangement joins TRBV20-1 to TRBJ2-1; D remains ambiguous. The CDR3 is 14 residues long. The germline gives CDR1 DFQATT, CDR2 SNEGSKA (reference sequence). V was clipped by 3 bases and J by 0 bases, with 9 bases between them.

This clone was recorded only once. The chain couples TRBV5-8 to TRBJ2-5; TRBD2 matches at 8 bases. The germline CDR1 and CDR2 sequences are SGHTS and YDEGEE. This CDR3 region has 15 residues. Unmatched junction bases numbered 8, after V lost 6 bases and J lost 1 base. The CDR3: CASNLLAGTQETQYF. The CDR3 bases are TGTGCCAGCAACCTTTTAGCGGGAACCCAAGAGACCCAGTACTTC.

This rearrangement joins TRBV3-1 (or the pseudogene TRBV3-2) to TRBJ2-6, with 8 bases fitting TRBD1. Trimming cost V 1 base and J 4 bases; bases outside gene matches: 12. CDR3 length: 19 amino acids. Germline V CDR1 and CDR2: LGHDT, YNNKEL (reference sequence). CDR3 DNA sequence: TGTGCCAGCAGCCAAGTGGGACAGGCCTATTCCTGGGGGGCCAACGTCCTGACTTTC. It translates to CASSQVGQAYSWGANVLTF.

This clone occurred a few times. This chain uses TRBV5-1 with TRBJ1-5, with 10 bases matching TRBD1. The CDR3 covers 15 residues. V lost 3 bases and J lost 2; bases outside the gene matches: 2. The germline V gene has CDR1 SGHRS and CDR2 YFSETQ. The CDR3 DNA is TGCGCCAGCAGCTCCGGGACAGGGGGCAATCAGCCCCAGCATTTT. This gives the protein CASSSGTGGNQPQHF.

V gene TRBV15 combines with J gene TRBJ1-4; D is unresolved. Trimming took 6 bases from V and 0 from J, leaving 5 bases between them. Per germline, CDR1 LNHNV and CDR2 YYDKDF (reference sequence). This CDR3 has 13 amino acids. In nucleotides, the CDR3 is TGTGCCACCAGATCCTCAACTAATGAAAAACTGTTTTTT. Translated: CATRSSTNEKLFF.

V gene TRBV5-4 combines with J gene TRBJ2-7, with TRBD1 matching over 8 bases. V lost 0 bases and J lost 2; bases outside the gene matches: 7. Germline V gene lookup returns CDR1 SGHNT and CDR2 YYREEE (reference sequence). The CDR3 spans 16 residues. The chain's CDR3 is CASSLGRQGTTYEQYF. In DNA form, the CDR3 reads TGTGCCAGCAGCTTGGGGAGACAGGGGACGACCTACGAGCAGTACTTC.

V is TRBV5-1 and J is TRBJ2-7; 12 bases align to TRBD2. CDR3 length equals 20 residues. The V and J ends lost 0 bases and 4 bases, in that order; junction bases with no gene match: 17. Germline V CDR1 and CDR2: SGHRS, YFSETQ. The CDR3 DNA sequence: TGCGCCAGCAGCTTGGCCTCGGGTTTCTCGACTAGCGGGAGTGGATACGAGCAGTACTTC. It yields the protein CASSLASGFSTSGSGYEQYF.

Only a few counts were recorded for this clone. This sequence joins TRBV2 and TRBJ1-3, with 7 bases matching TRBD1. Germline CDR1 SNHLY, CDR2 FYNNEI. The length of the CDR3 is 16 residues. Germline trimming cut 3 bases from V and 0 bases from J; bases unmatched to any gene: 5. The CDR3 DNA reads as TGTGCCAGCAGTGACGCGACAGGGCCCTCTGGAAACACCATATATTTT. Its translation: CASSDATGPSGNTIYF. Combining the CDR3 with reference TRBV2 and TRBJ1-3 gives the whole variable domain EPEVTQTPSHQVTQMGQEVILRCVPISNHLYFYWYRQILGQKVEFLVSFYNNEISEKSEIFDDQFSVERPDGSNFTLKIRSTKLEDSAMYFCASSDATGPSGNTIYFGEGSWLTVV.